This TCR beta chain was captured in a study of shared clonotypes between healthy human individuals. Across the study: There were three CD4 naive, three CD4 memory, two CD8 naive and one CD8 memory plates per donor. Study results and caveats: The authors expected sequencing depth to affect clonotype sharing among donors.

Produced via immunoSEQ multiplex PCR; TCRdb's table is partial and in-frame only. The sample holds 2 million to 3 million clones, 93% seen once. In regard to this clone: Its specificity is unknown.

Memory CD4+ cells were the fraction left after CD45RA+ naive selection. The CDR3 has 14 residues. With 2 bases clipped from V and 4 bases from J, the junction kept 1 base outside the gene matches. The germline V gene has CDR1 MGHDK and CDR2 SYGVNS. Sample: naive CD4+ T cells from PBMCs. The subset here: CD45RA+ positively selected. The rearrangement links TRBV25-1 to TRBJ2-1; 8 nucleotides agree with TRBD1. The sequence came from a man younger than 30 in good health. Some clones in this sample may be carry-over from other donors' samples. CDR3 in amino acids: CASSEQGAYNEQFF. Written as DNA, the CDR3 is TGTGCCAGCAGTGAACAGGGGGCTTACAATGAGCAGTTCTTC.